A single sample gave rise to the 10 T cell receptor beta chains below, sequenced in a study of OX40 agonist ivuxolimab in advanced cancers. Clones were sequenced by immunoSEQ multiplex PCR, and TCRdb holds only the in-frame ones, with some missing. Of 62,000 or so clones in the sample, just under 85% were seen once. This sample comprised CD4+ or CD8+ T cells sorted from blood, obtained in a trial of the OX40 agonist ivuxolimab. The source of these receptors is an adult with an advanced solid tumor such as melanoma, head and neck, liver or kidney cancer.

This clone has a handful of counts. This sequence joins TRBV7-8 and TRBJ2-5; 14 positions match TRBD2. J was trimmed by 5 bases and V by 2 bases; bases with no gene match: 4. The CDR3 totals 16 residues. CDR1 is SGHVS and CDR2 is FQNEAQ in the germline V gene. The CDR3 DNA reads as TGTGCCAGCAGCTTATTCCGACTAGCGGGAGGGGAGACCCAGTACTTC. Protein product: CASSLFRLAGGETQYF.

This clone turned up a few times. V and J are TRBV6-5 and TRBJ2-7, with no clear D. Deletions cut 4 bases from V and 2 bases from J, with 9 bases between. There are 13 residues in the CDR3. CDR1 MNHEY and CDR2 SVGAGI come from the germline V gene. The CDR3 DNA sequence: TGTGCCAGCAGTTTGGGGTCAGCCTACGAGCAGTACTTC. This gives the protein CASSLGSAYEQYF.

CDR3 nucleotides: TGTGCCAGCAGCACCGGACGGAGCTACGAGCAGTACTTC. Its protein product is CASSTGRSYEQYF. The V and J genes are TRBV9 and TRBJ2-7, with D uncertain. Germline CDR1 reads SGDLS; CDR2 reads YYNGEE. Trimming left V 4 bases short and J 3 bases short, with 11 bases between. The CDR3 extends over 13 amino acids.

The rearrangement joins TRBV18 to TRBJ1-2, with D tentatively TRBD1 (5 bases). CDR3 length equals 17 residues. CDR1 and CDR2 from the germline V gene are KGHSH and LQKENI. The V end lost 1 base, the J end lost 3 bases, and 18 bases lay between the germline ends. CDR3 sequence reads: CASSPQVPPGGDYGYTF. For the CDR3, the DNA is TGTGCCAGCTCACCACAGGTCCCCCCGGGGGGGGACTATGGCTACACCTTC.

CDR3 in DNA: TGTGCCAGCAGCTTAGATGGTAGCATTCAGTACTTC. Its translation: CASSLDGSIQYF. The chain uses TRBV7-9 and TRBJ2-4; D gene ambiguous. Trimming left V 1 base short and J 9 bases short, with 7 bases between. Looked up from germline, CDR1 is SEHNR and CDR2 is FQNEAQ (reference sequence). The CDR3 is 12 amino acids.

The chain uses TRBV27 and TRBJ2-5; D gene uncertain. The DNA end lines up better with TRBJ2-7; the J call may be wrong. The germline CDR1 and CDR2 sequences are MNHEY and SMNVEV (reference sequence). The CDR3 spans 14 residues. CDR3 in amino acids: CATLDLEKPYEQYF. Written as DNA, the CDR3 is TGTGCCACCCTTGACCTCGAGAAGCCCTACGAGCAGTACTTC.

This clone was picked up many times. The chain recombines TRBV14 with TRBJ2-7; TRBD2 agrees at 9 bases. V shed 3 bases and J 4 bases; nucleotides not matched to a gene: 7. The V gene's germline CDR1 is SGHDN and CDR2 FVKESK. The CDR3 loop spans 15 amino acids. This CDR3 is CASSHRTSDRYEQYF. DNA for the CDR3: TGTGCCAGCAGCCACCGGACTAGCGATAGATACGAGCAGTACTTC.

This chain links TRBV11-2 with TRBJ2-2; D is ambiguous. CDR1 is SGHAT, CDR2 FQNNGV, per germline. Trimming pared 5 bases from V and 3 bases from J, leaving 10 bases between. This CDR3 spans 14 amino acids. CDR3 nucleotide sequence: TGTGCCAGCAGCCCCCTCGGACACACCGGGGAGCTGTTTTTT. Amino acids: CASSPLGHTGELFF. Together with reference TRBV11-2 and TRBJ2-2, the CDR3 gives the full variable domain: EAGVAQSPRYKIIEKRQSVAFWCNPISGHATLYWYQQILGQGPKLLIQFQNNGVVDDSQLPKDRFSAERLKGVDSTLKIQPAKLEDSAVYLCASSPLGHTGELFFGEGSRLTVL.

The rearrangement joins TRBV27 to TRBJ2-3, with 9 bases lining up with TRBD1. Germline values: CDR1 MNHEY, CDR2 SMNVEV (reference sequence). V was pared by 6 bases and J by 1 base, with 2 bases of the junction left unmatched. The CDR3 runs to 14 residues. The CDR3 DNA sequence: TGTGCCAGCAGCCGGGACAGGGGCACAGATACGCAGTATTTT. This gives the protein CASSRDRGTDTQYF.

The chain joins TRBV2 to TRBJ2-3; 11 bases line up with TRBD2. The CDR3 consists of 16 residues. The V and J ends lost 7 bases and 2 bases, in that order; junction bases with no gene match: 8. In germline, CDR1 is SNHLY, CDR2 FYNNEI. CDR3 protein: CASTSGLAGPTDTQYF. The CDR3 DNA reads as TGTGCCAGCACCAGCGGACTAGCGGGCCCCACAGATACGCAGTATTTT.